The table lists the clone carrying this TCR beta chain with a few counts. This sample was included in a study of blood T cell repertoires in COVID-19. Study-wide context: The samples span acute and convalescent COVID-19 from the United States, Italy and Spain. PBMCs, B-cell-depleted T cells, or T cells were the source of the cDNA or gDNA that made up the material.

Sequencing was performed with immunoSEQ multiplex PCR; in TCRdb, only in-frame clones are kept and a portion is missing. The data show approximately 110,000 clones, around 88% seen once. There are 16 residues in the CDR3. Germline loops: CDR1 KGHDR, CDR2 SFDVKD. Trimming took 2 bases from V and 0 from J, leaving 13 bases between them. The source of this sequence is a woman in her forties or fifties with active or convalescent COVID-19. The source material was peripheral blood. The genes are TRBV24-1 and TRBJ2-7; D perhaps matches TRBD2 (5 bases). The CDR3 DNA reads as TGTGCCACCAGTGATTCTCGATCCGCGGGCTCCTACGAGCAGTACTTC. Amino acids: CATSDSRSAGSYEQYF.